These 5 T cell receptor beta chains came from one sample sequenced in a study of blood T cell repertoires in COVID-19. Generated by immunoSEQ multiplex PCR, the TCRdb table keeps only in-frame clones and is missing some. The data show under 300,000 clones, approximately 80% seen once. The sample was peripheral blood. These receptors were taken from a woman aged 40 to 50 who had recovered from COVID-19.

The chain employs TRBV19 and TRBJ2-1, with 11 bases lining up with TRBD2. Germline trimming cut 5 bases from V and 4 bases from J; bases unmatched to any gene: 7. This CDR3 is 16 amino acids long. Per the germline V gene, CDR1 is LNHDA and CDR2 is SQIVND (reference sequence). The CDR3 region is CASSRPLAGGYNEQFF. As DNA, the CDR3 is TGTGCCAGTAGTCGCCCATTAGCGGGGGGGTACAATGAGCAGTTCTTC.

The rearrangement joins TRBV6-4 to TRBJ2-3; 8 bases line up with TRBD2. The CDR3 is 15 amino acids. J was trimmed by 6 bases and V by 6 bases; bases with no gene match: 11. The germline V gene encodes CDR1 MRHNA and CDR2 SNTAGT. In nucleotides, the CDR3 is TGTGCCAGCAGCCCCGGACTAGCCGACTCGGATACGCAGTATTTT. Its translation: CASSPGLADSDTQYF.

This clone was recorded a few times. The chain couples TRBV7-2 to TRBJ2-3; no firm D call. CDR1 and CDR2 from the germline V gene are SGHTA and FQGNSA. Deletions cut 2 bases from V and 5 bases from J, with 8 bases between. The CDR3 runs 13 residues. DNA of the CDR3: TGTGCCAGCAGCTTAAGTCACAGAGATACGCAGTATTTT. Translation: CASSLSHRDTQYF.

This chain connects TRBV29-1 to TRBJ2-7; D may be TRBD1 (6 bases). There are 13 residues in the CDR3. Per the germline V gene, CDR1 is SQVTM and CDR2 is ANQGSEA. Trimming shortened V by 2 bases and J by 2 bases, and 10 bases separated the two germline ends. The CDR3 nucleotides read TGCAGCGTTGAACAGGGGAGCACCTACGAGCAGTACTTC. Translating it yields CSVEQGSTYEQYF.

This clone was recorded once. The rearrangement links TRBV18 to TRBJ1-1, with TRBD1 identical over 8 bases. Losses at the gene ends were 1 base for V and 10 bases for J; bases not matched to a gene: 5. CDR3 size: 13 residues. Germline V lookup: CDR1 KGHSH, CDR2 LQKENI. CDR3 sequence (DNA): TGTGCCAGCTCACCACAACAGGGGGAGGGAGCTTTCTTT. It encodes CASSPQQGEGAFF.